This record concerns one TCR beta chain sequence. Here immunoSEQ multiplex PCR was the method, and the copy in TCRdb shows in-frame clones only, minus some. The sample includes about 380,000 clones, roughly 90% seen only once; the top ten take over 1%. These data originate in a study of blood T cell repertoires in COVID-19. The TCR originated in a man in his forties or fifties with acute or convalescent COVID-19. The sequencing sample was made of peripheral blood.

The DNA for the CDR3 is TGTGCCAGTAGTGATCAGGCCAGGATTAACTATGGCTACACCTTC. Its protein is CASSDQARINYGYTF. This chain joins TRBV19 and TRBJ1-2; D is ambiguous. This CDR3 contains 15 residues. Deletions cut 5 bases from V and 1 base from J, with 14 bases between. CDR1 LNHDA and CDR2 SQIVND come from the germline V gene (reference sequence).